Below are 4 T cell receptor beta chains sequenced from a single sample in a study of patients and donors after allogeneic stem cell transplantation. TCRdb ran MiXCR on the RT-PCR reads and lists one entry per CDR3 protein. Of about 410,000 distinct CDR3 sequences listed, 16% were seen once; the top ten hold 6.5% to 7.5%. The sample taken for sequencing was blood, either unsorted or a sorted T cell fraction (not recorded which). All receptors come from a human donor who was either an allogeneic HSCT recipient or a stem cell or donor lymphocyte infusion donor (not recorded which). It is not recorded whose cells these are; they may come from a transplant donor.

Written as DNA, the CDR3 is TGTGCCAGCACTCTGCAGCGGGGGTCGGTTACGCAGTATTTT. It codes for CASTLQRGSVTQYF. The V call is TRBV7-2, the J call TRBJ2-3; 8 bases line up with TRBD2. The CDR3 is made up of 14 amino acids. The germline CDR1 and CDR2 sequences are SGHTA and FQGNSA. The trim removed 7 bases at V and 8 bases at J, leaving 11 bases unmatched.

This clonotype was counted between two and nine times. The CDR3 reads CASSSSLAGRESDTQYF. CDR3 nucleotides: TGCGCCAGCAGCTCTTCCCTTGCGGGGAGGGAGAGCGATACGCAGTATTTT. The V gene is TRBV5-1, the J gene TRBJ2-3, with TRBD2 identical over 7 bases. J was trimmed by 6 bases and V by 3 bases; bases with no gene match: 16. CDR1 is SGHRS, CDR2 YFSETQ, per germline. CDR3 length: 17 amino acids.

This clonotype was recorded many times. The chain employs TRBV12-3 or TRBV12-4 and TRBJ2-2; D gene ambiguous. This CDR3 has 15 residues. V was trimmed by 5 bases and J by 0 bases, leaving 10 bases between them. CDR3 in amino acids: CASSHTNANTGELFF. The CDR3 coding sequence is TGTGCCAGCAGTCACACGAACGCGAACACCGGGGAGCTGTTTTTT.

The chain combines TRBV12-3 or TRBV12-4 with TRBJ1-1; D unresolved. V was shortened by 3 bases and J by 0 bases, with 11 bases between the two germline ends. This CDR3 has 15 amino acids. The CDR3 DNA sequence: TGTGCCAGCAGTTTGGTGTCAGCGTTGAACACTGAAGCTTTCTTT. It yields the protein CASSLVSALNTEAFF.